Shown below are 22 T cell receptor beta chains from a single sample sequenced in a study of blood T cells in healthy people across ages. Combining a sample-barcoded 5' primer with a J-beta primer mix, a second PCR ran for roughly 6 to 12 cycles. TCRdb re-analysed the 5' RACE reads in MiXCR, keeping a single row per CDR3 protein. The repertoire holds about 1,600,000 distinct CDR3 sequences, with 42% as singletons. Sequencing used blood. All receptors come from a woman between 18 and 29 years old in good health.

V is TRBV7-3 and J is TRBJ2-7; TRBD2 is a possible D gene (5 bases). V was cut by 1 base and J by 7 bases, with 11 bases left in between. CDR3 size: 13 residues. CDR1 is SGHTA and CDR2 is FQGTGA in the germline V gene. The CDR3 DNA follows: TGTGCCAGCAGCTTAAAAGGAGCGGATGAGCAGTACTTC. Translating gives CASSLKGADEQYF.

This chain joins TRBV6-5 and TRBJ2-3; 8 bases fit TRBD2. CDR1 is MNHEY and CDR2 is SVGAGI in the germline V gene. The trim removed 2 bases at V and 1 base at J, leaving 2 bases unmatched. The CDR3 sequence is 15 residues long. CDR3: CASSYMTSGTDTQYF. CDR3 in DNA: TGTGCCAGCAGTTACATGACTAGCGGCACAGATACGCAGTATTTT.

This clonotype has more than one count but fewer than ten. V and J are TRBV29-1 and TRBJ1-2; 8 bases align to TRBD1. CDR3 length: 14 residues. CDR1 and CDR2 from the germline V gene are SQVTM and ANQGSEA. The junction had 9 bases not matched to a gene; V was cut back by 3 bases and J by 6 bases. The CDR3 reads CSVDSVTGDHGYTF. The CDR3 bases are TGCAGCGTTGATTCAGTGACAGGGGATCATGGCTACACCTTC.

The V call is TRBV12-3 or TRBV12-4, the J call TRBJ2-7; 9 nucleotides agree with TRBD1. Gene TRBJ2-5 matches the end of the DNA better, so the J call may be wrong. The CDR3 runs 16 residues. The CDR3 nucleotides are TGTGCCAGCAGTTTTGGGCCCTCACAGGGGGCAGAGACCCAGTACTTC. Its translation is CASSFGPSQGAETQYF.

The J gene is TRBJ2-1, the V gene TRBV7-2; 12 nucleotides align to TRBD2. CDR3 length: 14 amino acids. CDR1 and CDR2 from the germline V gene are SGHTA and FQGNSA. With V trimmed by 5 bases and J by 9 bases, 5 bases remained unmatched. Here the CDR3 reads CASSQLAGGGEQFF. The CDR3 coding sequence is TGTGCCAGCAGCCAACTAGCGGGAGGCGGTGAGCAGTTCTTC.

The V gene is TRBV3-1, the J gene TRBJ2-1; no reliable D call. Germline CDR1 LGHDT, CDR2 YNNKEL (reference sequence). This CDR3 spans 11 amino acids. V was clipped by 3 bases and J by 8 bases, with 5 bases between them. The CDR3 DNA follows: TGTGCCAGCAGCCATCTCCATGAGCAGTTCTTC. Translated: CASSHLHEQFF.

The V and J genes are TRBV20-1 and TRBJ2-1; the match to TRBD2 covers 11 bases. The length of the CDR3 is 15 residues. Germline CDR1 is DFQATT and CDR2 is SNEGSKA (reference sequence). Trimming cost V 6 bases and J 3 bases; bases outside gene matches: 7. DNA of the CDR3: TGCAGTGCGGTACTAGCGGGGGAACACTACAATGAGCAGTTCTTC. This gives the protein CSAVLAGEHYNEQFF.

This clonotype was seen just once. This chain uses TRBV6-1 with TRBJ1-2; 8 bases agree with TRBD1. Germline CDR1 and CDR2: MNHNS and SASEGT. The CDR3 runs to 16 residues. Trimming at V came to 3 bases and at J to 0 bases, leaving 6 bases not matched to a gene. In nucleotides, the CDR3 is TGTGCCAGCAGTGATCACGTGACAGGGGCTAACTATGGCTACACCTTC. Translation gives CASSDHVTGANYGYTF.

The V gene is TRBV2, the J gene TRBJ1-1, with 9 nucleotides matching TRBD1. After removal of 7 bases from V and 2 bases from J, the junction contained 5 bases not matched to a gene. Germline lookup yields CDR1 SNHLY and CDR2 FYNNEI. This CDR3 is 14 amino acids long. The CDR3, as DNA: TGTGCCAGCAAACCGACAGGGGGTAACACTGAAGCTTTCTTT. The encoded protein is CASKPTGGNTEAFF. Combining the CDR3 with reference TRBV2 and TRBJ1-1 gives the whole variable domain EPEVTQTPSHQVTQMGQEVILRCVPISNHLYFYWYRQILGQKVEFLVSFYNNEISEKSEIFDDQFSVERPDGSNFTLKIRSTKLEDSAMYFCASKPTGGNTEAFFGQGTRLTVV.

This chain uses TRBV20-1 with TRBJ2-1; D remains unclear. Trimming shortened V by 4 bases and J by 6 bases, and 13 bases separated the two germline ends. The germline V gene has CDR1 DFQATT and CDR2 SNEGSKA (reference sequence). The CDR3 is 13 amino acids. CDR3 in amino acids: CSANPFTTNEQFF. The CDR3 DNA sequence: TGCAGTGCTAACCCCTTTACGACCAATGAGCAGTTCTTC.

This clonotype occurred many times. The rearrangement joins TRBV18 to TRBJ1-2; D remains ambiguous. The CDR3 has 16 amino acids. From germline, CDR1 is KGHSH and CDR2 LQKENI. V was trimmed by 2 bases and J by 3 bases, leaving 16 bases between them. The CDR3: CASSPSREGRHYGYTF. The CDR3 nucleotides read TGTGCCAGCTCACCAAGCCGGGAAGGGAGGCACTATGGCTACACCTTC.

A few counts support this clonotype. The CDR3 DNA sequence: TGTGCCAGCGACGCCTCCGGGGACAGGGGGCAGGTTTGGCTTTACGAGCAGTACTTC. Amino acids: CASDASGDRGQVWLYEQYF. This sequence joins TRBV7-8 and TRBJ2-7; 12 nucleotides match TRBD1. Germline V gives CDR1 SGHVS, CDR2 FQNEAQ. CDR3 length: 19 amino acids. With V trimmed by 8 bases and J by 4 bases, 21 bases remained unmatched. The whole variable domain, filled in from reference TRBV7-8 and TRBJ2-7, reads GAGVSQSPRYKVAKRGQDVALRCDPISGHVSLFWYQQALGQGPEFLTYFQNEAQLDKSGLPSDRFFAERPEGSVSTLKIQRTQQEDSAVYLCASDASGDRGQVWLYEQYFGPGTRLTVT.

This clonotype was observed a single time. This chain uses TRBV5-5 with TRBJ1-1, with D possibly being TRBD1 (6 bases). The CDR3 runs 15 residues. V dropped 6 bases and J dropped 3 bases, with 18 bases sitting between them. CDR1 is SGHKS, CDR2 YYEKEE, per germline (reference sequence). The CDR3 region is CASTRERAGDTEAFF. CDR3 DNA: TGTGCCAGCACCCGAGAGAGGGCAGGGGACACTGAAGCTTTCTTT.

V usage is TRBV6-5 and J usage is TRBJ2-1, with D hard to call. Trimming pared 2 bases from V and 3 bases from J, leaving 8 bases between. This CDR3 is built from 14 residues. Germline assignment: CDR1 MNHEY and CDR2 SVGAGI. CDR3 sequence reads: CASSYGSDYNEQFF. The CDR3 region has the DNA TGTGCCAGCAGTTACGGGTCTGACTACAATGAGCAGTTCTTC.

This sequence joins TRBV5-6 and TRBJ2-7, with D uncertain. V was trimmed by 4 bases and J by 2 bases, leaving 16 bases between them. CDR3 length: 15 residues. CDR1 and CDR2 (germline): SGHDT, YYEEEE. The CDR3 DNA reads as TGTGCCAGCAGCCCACCCGTCTTCCGTCCCTACGAGCAGTACTTC. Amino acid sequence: CASSPPVFRPYEQYF.

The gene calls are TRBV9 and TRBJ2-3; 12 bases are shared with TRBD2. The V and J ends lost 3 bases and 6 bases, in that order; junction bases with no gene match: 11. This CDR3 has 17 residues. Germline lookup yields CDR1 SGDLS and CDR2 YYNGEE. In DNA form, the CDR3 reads TGTGCCAGCAGCGCTCAGCCTAGCGGGGGGGCACCCGATACGCAGTATTTT. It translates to CASSAQPSGGAPDTQYF.

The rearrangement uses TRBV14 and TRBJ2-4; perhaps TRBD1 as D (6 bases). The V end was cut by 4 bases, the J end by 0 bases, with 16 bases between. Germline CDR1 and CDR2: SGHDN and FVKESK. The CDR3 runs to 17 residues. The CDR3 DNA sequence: TGTGCCAGCAGCCCTCGCAGGGGACGAATAGCCAAAAACATTCAGTACTTC. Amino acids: CASSPRRGRIAKNIQYF.

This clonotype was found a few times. The CDR3 DNA follows: TGTGCCTGGGGTCTCCCACTAGCCGGTACGCAGTATTTT. Translation: CAWGLPLAGTQYF. The rearrangement links TRBV30 to TRBJ2-3, with D perhaps matching TRBD2 (6 bases). Germline CDR1 is GTSNPN and CDR2 is SVGIG (reference sequence). The CDR3 spans 13 residues. Between the trimmed V and J ends, which lost 5 bases and 8 bases, there was a span of 17 bases.

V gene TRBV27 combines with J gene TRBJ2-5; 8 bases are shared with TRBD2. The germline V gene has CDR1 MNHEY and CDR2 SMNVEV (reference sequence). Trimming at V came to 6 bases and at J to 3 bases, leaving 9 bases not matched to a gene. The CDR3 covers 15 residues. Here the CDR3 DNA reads TGTGCCAGCAGCCGATCACTAGCGGCGAAAGAGACCCAGTACTTC. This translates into CASSRSLAAKETQYF.

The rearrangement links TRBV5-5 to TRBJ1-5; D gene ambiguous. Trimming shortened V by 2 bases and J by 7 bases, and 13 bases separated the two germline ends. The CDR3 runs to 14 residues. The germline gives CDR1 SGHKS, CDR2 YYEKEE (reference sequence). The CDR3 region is CASSFGGKGQPQHF. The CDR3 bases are TGTGCCAGCAGCTTCGGAGGGAAGGGACAGCCCCAGCATTTT.

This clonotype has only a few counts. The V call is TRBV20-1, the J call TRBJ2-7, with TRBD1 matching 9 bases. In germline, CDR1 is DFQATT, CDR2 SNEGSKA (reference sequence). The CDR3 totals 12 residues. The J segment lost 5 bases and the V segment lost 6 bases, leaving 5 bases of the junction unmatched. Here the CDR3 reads CSATGTGNEQYF. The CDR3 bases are TGCAGTGCAACCGGGACAGGGAACGAGCAGTACTTC.

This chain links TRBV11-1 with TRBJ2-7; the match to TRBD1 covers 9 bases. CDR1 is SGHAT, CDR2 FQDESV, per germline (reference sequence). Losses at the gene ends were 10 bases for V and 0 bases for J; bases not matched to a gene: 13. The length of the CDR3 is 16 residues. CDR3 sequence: CATSSQGQGLSYEQYF. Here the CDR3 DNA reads TGTGCCACTTCGAGCCAGGGACAGGGACTCTCCTACGAGCAGTACTTC.